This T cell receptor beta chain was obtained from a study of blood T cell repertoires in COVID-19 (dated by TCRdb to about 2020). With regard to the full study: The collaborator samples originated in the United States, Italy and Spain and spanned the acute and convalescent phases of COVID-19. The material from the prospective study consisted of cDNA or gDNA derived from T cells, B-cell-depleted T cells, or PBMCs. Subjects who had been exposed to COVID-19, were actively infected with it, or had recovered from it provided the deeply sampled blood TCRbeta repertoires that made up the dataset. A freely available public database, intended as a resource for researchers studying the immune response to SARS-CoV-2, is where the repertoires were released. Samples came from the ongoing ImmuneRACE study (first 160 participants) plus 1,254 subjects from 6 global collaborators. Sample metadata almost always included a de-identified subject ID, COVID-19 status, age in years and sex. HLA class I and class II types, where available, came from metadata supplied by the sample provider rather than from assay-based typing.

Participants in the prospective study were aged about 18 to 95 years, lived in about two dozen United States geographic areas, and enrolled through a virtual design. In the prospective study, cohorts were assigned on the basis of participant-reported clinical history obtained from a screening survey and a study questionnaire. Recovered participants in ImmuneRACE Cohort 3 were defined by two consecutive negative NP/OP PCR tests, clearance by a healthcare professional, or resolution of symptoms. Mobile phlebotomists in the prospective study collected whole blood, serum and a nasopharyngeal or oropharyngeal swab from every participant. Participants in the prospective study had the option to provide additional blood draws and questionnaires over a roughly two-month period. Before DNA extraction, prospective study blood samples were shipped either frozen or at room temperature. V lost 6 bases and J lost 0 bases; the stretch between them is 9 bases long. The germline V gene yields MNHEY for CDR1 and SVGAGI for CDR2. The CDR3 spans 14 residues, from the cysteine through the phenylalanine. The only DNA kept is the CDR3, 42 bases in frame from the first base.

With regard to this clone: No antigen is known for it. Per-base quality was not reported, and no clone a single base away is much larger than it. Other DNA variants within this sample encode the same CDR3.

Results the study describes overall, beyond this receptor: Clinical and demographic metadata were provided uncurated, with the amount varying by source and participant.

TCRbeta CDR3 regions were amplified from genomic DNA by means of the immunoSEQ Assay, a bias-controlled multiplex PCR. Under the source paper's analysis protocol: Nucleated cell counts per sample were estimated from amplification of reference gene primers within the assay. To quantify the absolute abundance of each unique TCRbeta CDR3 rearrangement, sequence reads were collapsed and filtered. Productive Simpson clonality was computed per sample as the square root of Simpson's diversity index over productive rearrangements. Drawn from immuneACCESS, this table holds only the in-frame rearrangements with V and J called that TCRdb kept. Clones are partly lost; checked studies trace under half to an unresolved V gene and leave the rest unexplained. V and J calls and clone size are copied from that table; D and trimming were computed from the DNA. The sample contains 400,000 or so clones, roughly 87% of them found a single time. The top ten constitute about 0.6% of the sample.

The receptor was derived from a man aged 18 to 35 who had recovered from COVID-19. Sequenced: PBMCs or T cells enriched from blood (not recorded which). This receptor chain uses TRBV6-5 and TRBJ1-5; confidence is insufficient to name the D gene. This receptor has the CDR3 CASSRGYSNQPQHF. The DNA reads TGTGCCAGCAGCCGGGGTTATAGCAATCAGCCCCAGCATTTT.